The rows below give T cell receptor beta chains drawn from one sample of a study of beta chain features in type 1 diabetes. Data came from immunoSEQ multiplex PCR; TCRdb stores just in-frame clones and leaves some out. The table includes under 500,000 clones, 30% detected once. Input material: naive CD4+ T cells from blood. The receptors stem from a man in his late teens or twenties in good health. The CDR3 runs from the conserved cysteine through the conserved F or W. D genes are given only for firm matches. Expanded clones get a size class; other rows say once, few or many, or leave the size out.

V	D	size	J	DNA	CDR3
TRBV4-2	.	.	TRBJ2-3	TGTGCCAGCAGCCAAGGTGTAGTCACAGATACGCAGTATTTT	CASSQGVVTDTQYF
TRBV7-9	TRBD1	few	TRBJ1-1	TGTGCCAGCAGCCTCGGACAGGGGAACACTGAAGCTTTCTTT	CASSLGQGNTEAFF
TRBV19	TRBD2	few	TRBJ2-3	TGTGCCAGTAGTATGACTAGCGGGAGAACAGATACGCAGTATTTT	CASSMTSGRTDTQYF
TRBV9	.	few	TRBJ2-5	TGTGCCAGCAGCGTAGCGGGTGGGGCCGCGTTGGACGCCCAGTACTTC	CASSVAGGAALDAQYF
TRBV7-9	.	.	TRBJ1-5	TGTGCCAGCAGCCTTCATAGCAATCAGCCCCAGCATTTT	CASSLHSNQPQHF
TRBV6-5	TRBD1	.	TRBJ1-5	TGTGCCAGCAGACGATACAGGGGCCATCAGCCCCAGCATTTT	CASRRYRGHQPQHF
TRBV10-3	.	few	TRBJ2-5	TGTGCCATCAGTGCCTCCGGGGTCCAAGAGACCCAGTACTTC	CAISASGVQETQYF
TRBV29-1	.	.	TRBJ1-1	TGCAGCGTTGGCCGGGACATTAAGGCTGAAGCTTTCTTT	CSVGRDIKAEAFF
TRBV29-1	TRBD2	.	TRBJ2-7	TGCAGCGCTGGGGGACTAGCGAGCTACGAGCAGTACTTC	CSAGGLASYEQYF
TRBV29-1	.	.	TRBJ2-7	TGCAGCGTTAGGGTAAACCACGAGCAGTACTTC	CSVRVNHEQYF
TRBV5-1	.	.	TRBJ2-1	TGCGCCAGCAGCTTGGGCCTCAATGAGCAGTTCTTC	CASSLGLNEQFF
TRBV18	.	.	TRBJ2-5	TGTGCCAGCTCACCACCGGAGATCGAGACCCAGTACTTC	CASSPPEIETQYF
TRBV7-2	.	few	TRBJ2-7	TGTGCCAGCAGTCCACGTCCCCGGCAGTACTACGAGCAGTACTTC	CASSPRPRQYYEQYF
TRBV25-1	TRBD1	.	TRBJ1-1	TGTGCCAGCAGTGATTACAGGGGCGAAACTGAAGCTTTCTTT	CASSDYRGETEAFF
TRBV30	.	.	TRBJ2-1	TGTGCCTGGAGTATTCGGACTCCGGCCAATGAGCAGTTCTTC	CAWSIRTPANEQFF
TRBV15	.	few	TRBJ1-5	TGTGCCACCAGCAGAGGTCCGGGGGGTAGACAGCCCCAGCATTTT	CATSRGPGGRQPQHF
TRBV28	TRBD1	.	TRBJ2-7	TGTGCCACGTACAGGGGCCCTTCCTACGAGCAGTACTTC	CATYRGPSYEQYF
TRBV30	.	.	TRBJ1-5	TGTGCCTGGAGGTCCGGCGGCGGGGTATCGAGCAATCAGCCCCAGCATTTT	CAWRSGGGVSSNQPQHF
TRBV5-1	TRBD2	.	TRBJ2-7	TGCGCCAGCAGCGGTAGCGGGAATTCCTACGAGCAGTACTTC	CASSGSGNSYEQYF
TRBV30	TRBD2	.	TRBJ2-7	TGTGCCTGGGCAAAACTAGCGGGAGTCATCGAGCAGTACTTC	CAWAKLAGVIEQYF
TRBV7-2	TRBD2	.	TRBJ2-7	TGTGCCAGCAGCCCTAGCGGCAGCTCCTATGAGCAGTACTTC	CASSPSGSSYEQYF
TRBV29-1	.	.	TRBJ1-1	TGCAGCGTTGGAGGGACGATGAACACTGAAGCTTTCTTT	CSVGGTMNTEAFF
TRBV12-2	.	.	TRBJ2-7	TGTGCAAGTCGCTTCGGACTGGGCGAGCAGTACTTC	CASRFGLGEQYF
TRBV5-1	.	.	TRBJ2-1	TGCGCCAGCAGCTTGGCCGTCGGGCCCCTCAATGAGCAGTTCTTC	CASSLAVGPLNEQFF
TRBV18	.	.	TRBJ2-1	TGTGCCAGCTCACCTAGCGTATACAATGAGCAGTTCTTC	CASSPSVYNEQFF
TRBV7-2	.	few	TRBJ2-3	TGTGCCAGCAGCCCGCGAGGACAGCCCCGAGGCACAGATACGCAGTATTTT	CASSPRGQPRGTDTQYF
TRBV30	TRBD1	few	TRBJ2-5	TGTGCCTGGAGACCCATCCGGGACAGGGGACACCAGGGGACCCAGTACTTC	CAWRPIRDRGHQGTQYF
TRBV5-1	.	.	TRBJ2-7	TGCGCCAGCAGCTTGGCCGGGGTCCTCGACGAGCAGTACTTC	CASSLAGVLDEQYF
TRBV18	.	few	TRBJ2-5	TGTGCCAGCTCACCACCCCTGAGGTTAACAGGAGAGACCCAGTACTTC	CASSPPLRLTGETQYF
TRBV25-1	.	once	TRBJ1-4	TGTGCCAGCGGATCGGCAGGGAAGGAAAAACTGTTTTTT	CASGSAGKEKLFF
TRBV7-8	TRBD1	few	TRBJ2-1	TGTGCCAGCAGCCCAAGACAGGGTAGGGGTGAGCAGTTCTTC	CASSPRQGRGEQFF
TRBV7-2	TRBD1	.	TRBJ2-1	TGTGCCAGCAGCACTCGACAGGGGGCTTACAATGAGCAGTTCTTC	CASSTRQGAYNEQFF
TRBV4-1	TRBD1	.	TRBJ2-7	TGCGCCAGCAGCCAAGATTTATGGGCAGGGGGAACCTACGAGCAGTACTTC	CASSQDLWAGGTYEQYF
TRBV7-2	TRBD2	few	TRBJ2-5	TGTGCCAGCAGCTTAATAGGTAGCGGGATCCAAGAGACCCAGTACTTC	CASSLIGSGIQETQYF
TRBV5-1	.	few	TRBJ1-1	TGCGCCAGCAGCTTGGTCGTCAGAGGGGACACTGAAGCTTTCTTT	CASSLVVRGDTEAFF
TRBV5-1	.	.	TRBJ2-3	TGCGCCAGCAGCGACCTGTCCACAGATACGCAGTATTTT	CASSDLSTDTQYF
TRBV10-3	.	.	TRBJ2-7	TGTGCCATCAGCTCAGCCACCTACGAGCAGTACTTC	CAISSATYEQYF
TRBV6-5	TRBD1	.	TRBJ2-7	TGTGCCAGCAGAGACCTAACAGGGGCCTACGAGCAGTACTTC	CASRDLTGAYEQYF
TRBV29-1	.	.	TRBJ1-1	TGCAGCGTTTGTGCGGGGGACTCTGAAGCTTTCTTT	CSVCAGDSEAFF
TRBV27	.	few	TRBJ2-5	TGTGCCAGCAGTTTCACCGACGCCCGCGAGACCCAGTACTTC	CASSFTDARETQYF
TRBV6-5	TRBD2	.	TRBJ2-5	TGTGCCAGCAGTTACGGGAGGGGTCAAGAGACCCAGTACTTC	CASSYGRGQETQYF
TRBV7-7	.	.	TRBJ2-5	TGTGCCAGCAGCTTAGCCGGCTCATTACAAGAGACCCAGTACTTC	CASSLAGSLQETQYF
TRBV29-1	.	.	TRBJ1-5	TGCAGCGTTGAGACAGATAGCAATCAGCCCCAGCATTTT	CSVETDSNQPQHF
TRBV4-3	TRBD2	few	TRBJ2-1	TGCGCCAGCAGCCAGCTCTTACTAGCGGGAGCGCGGAATGAGCAGTTCTTC	CASSQLLLAGARNEQFF
TRBV20-1	.	.	TRBJ2-1	TGCAGTGCTAGAGATCCAGGGCGGGAGTTCTTC	CSARDPGREFF
TRBV28	.	.	TRBJ2-7	TGTGCCAGCAGTTCGGCCGGGACTTACTACGAGCAGTACTTC	CASSSAGTYYEQYF
TRBV30	TRBD2	few	TRBJ2-5	TGTGCCTGGAGTCCGGGACTAGCGGGAGGAGAGACCCAGTACTTC	CAWSPGLAGGETQYF
TRBV9	.	.	TRBJ2-2	TGTGCCAGCAGCGGATGGGGAATCTCGAACACCGGGGAGCTGTTTTTT	CASSGWGISNTGELFF